The 28 T cell receptor beta chains listed next were all sequenced from one sample in a study of T cell responses to AZD1222 COVID-19 vaccine. Method: immunoSEQ multiplex PCR; TCRdb's copy keeps in-frame clones and lacks some. Here the sample spans under 150,000 clones, 90% to 95% being singletons. The material was peripheral blood, obtained on day 0 of AZD1222 vaccination. The receptors stem from an adult in good health.

The rearrangement joins TRBV11-2 to TRBJ1-4, with D possibly TRBD1 on 5 matching bases. The V gene lost 6 bases and the J gene lost 0 bases, with 14 bases spanning the gap. Germline V gene data show CDR1 as SGHAT and CDR2 as FQNNGV. The CDR3 is 16 amino acids. The CDR3: CASRGEWTATNEKLFF. The CDR3 DNA is TGTGCCAGCAGGGGGGAATGGACGGCAACTAATGAAAAACTGTTTTTT. Full variable domain (outside the CDR3, taken from reference TRBV11-2 and TRBJ1-4): EAGVAQSPRYKIIEKRQSVAFWCNPISGHATLYWYQQILGQGPKLLIQFQNNGVVDDSQLPKDRFSAERLKGVDSTLKIQPAKLEDSAVYLCASRGEWTATNEKLFFGSGTQLSVL.

This rearrangement joins TRBV19 to TRBJ2-5; D is possibly TRBD2 (5 bases). Trimming took 2 bases from V and 4 from J, leaving 14 bases between them. CDR3 size: 15 residues. Germline loops: CDR1 LNHDA, CDR2 SQIVND (reference sequence). The DNA for the CDR3 is TGTGCCAGTAGTATAATGACCGGTGCGGGAGAGACCCAGTACTTC. It codes for CASSIMTGAGETQYF.

The chain combines TRBV6-5 with TRBJ2-1, with D hard to call. This CDR3 spans 14 amino acids. Trimming took off 6 bases at V and 13 bases at J, with 22 bases between the two ends. Germline CDR1 is MNHEY and CDR2 is SVGAGI. The CDR3 region is CASRGWGRATSQFF. In DNA, the CDR3 is TGTGCCAGCAGGGGCTGGGGAAGGGCCACCAGTCAGTTCTTC.

This rearrangement joins TRBV7-9 to TRBJ1-3; 7 bases line up with TRBD1. With V trimmed by 5 bases and J by 7 bases, 5 bases remained unmatched. This CDR3 comprises 13 residues. Looked up from germline, CDR1 is SEHNR and CDR2 is FQNEAQ (reference sequence). CDR3 sequence reads: CASSLTGDNTIYF. In DNA form, the CDR3 reads TGTGCCAGCAGCCTAACAGGGGATAACACCATATATTTT.

This chain uses TRBV6-4 with TRBJ2-1; tentative D call: TRBD2 (6 bases). The V end was cut by 4 bases, the J end by 9 bases, with 13 bases between. Germline V CDR1 and CDR2: MRHNA, SNTAGT. There are 13 residues in the CDR3. The CDR3 DNA is TGTGCCAGCAGTGTCGGGAGTGGTAGTGAGCAGTTCTTC. Translating gives CASSVGSGSEQFF.

This chain uses TRBV10-3 with TRBJ2-2; D unresolved. Germline lookup yields CDR1 ENHRY and CDR2 SYGVKD. The CDR3 is 12 amino acids. Deletions cut 3 bases from V and 4 bases from J, with 3 bases between. CDR3 protein: CAISEFTGELFF. As DNA, the CDR3 is TGTGCCATCAGTGAATTCACCGGGGAGCTGTTTTTT.

The chain recombines TRBV18 with TRBJ2-7, with D maybe TRBD2 (5 bases). Deletions cut 3 bases from V and 2 bases from J, with 11 bases between. CDR1 is KGHSH and CDR2 is LQKENI in the germline V gene. This CDR3 is built from 14 residues. The CDR3 here is CASSPSDGTYEQYF. CDR3 DNA sequence: TGTGCCAGCTCACCCTCTGACGGGACCTACGAGCAGTACTTC.

This chain connects TRBV6-5 to TRBJ2-7, with a possible D match to TRBD1 (6 bases). Per germline, CDR1 MNHEY and CDR2 SVGAGI. The CDR3 is made up of 14 amino acids. V gave up 5 bases and J gave up 6 bases, with 17 bases separating them. The CDR3 nucleotides are TGTGCCAGCAGTACCGGGACAACGGGGACCGAGCAGTACTTC. It specifies CASSTGTTGTEQYF.

CDR3 nucleotide sequence: TGTGCCAGCAGCTTAGCGAATCGAAACCACTACGAGCAGTACTTC. This sequence encodes CASSLANRNHYEQYF. The V gene is TRBV7-9, the J gene TRBJ2-7; D gene ambiguous. Between the trimmed V and J ends, which lost 0 bases and 3 bases, there was a span of 12 bases. The CDR3 length is 15 residues. The germline gives CDR1 SEHNR, CDR2 FQNEAQ (reference sequence).

The V gene is TRBV5-1, the J gene TRBJ1-2, with TRBD1 matching 7 bases. V shed 0 bases, J shed 8 bases, and the junction held 13 bases outside the gene matches. Germline-derived CDR1 and CDR2 are SGHRS and YFSETQ. This CDR3 comprises 16 residues. The CDR3, as DNA: TGCGCCAGCAGCTTGGGAGGACAGGACCGCCCGGGGGGCTACACCTTC. It translates to CASSLGGQDRPGGYTF.

The chain uses TRBV23-1 and TRBJ1-1; TRBD1 aligns across 7 bases. TRBV23-1 is sorted into the ORF group, with uncertain function. The CDR3 is made up of 16 amino acids. J lost 2 bases, V lost 6 bases, and 12 bases had no gene match. The CDR3, as DNA: TGCGCCAGCAGGACAGGGAGGATCTTGGAAAACACTGAAGCTTTCTTT. It is translated as CASRTGRILENTEAFF.

In this sample, this clone turned up once. CDR3 coding DNA: TGTGCCAGCAGCGTCGCAGGGATATCCACAGATACGCAGTATTTT. This sequence encodes CASSVAGISTDTQYF. The V call is TRBV9, the J call TRBJ2-3, with D perhaps TRBD1 (5 bases). Trimming stripped 2 bases from V and 2 bases from J, with 12 bases between. CDR3 length equals 15 residues. Germline CDR1 and CDR2: SGDLS and YYNGEE.

This clone has just a few counts. This chain links TRBV19 with TRBJ1-2; maybe TRBD1 (5 bases). With 6 bases removed from V and 5 bases from J, the gap between germline ends came to 28 bases. Germline values: CDR1 LNHDA, CDR2 SQIVND (reference sequence). The CDR3 consists of 18 residues. CDR3 amino acids: CASSRVFLRGTEDYGYTF. CDR3 DNA: TGTGCCAGTAGCCGAGTTTTTCTCCGAGGGACGGAGGATTATGGCTACACCTTC.

In its sample, this clone was seen a few times. CDR3 sequence reads: CASSQPLGGYEQYF. CDR3 DNA sequence: TGTGCCAGCAGTCAACCCCTCGGGGGTTACGAGCAGTACTTC. This chain uses TRBV27 with TRBJ2-7, with D possibly TRBD2 on 6 matching bases. Trimming pared 5 bases from V and 4 bases from J, leaving 15 bases between. CDR3 length: 14 residues. CDR1 and CDR2 (germline): MNHEY, SMNVEV (reference sequence).

This clone appeared a single time. The CDR3 DNA is TGTGCCAGCAGTTACGACAGCTCTGGAAACACCATATATTTT. This codes for CASSYDSSGNTIYF. The V gene is TRBV6-5, the J gene TRBJ1-3; maybe TRBD1 (5 bases). Germline values: CDR1 MNHEY, CDR2 SVGAGI. Trimming removed 2 bases at V and 0 bases at J, with 5 bases between. The length of the CDR3 is 14 residues.

The rearrangement joins TRBV7-3 to TRBJ2-5; unclear D gene. The CDR3 has 17 amino acids. From germline, CDR1 is SGHTA and CDR2 FQGTGA. The V end was cut by 0 bases, the J end by 1 base, with 15 bases between. The CDR3 nucleotides read TGTGCCAGCAGCTTAACCTCCCCTGGGATTGGCCAAGAGACCCAGTACTTC. Protein: CASSLTSPGIGQETQYF.

This sequence joins TRBV4-3 and TRBJ2-2; TRBD2 matches at 8 bases. J gave up 5 bases and V 4 bases, and 12 bases lay outside the gene matches. The CDR3 totals 17 residues. From germline, CDR1 is LGHNA and CDR2 YSLEER. CDR3 in DNA: TGCGCCAGCAGCCGGGGTAGGGGACTAGGATTTACCGGGGAGCTGTTTTTT. This sequence encodes CASSRGRGLGFTGELFF.

The genes are TRBV12-5 and TRBJ1-3; D gene unclear. This CDR3 contains 16 residues. The germline CDR1 and CDR2 sequences are LGHNT and FRNRAP. Trimming pared 0 bases from V and 2 bases from J, leaving 11 bases between. CDR3 residues: CASGLVRGGPGNTIYF. The CDR3 bases are TGTGCTAGTGGTTTGGTACGAGGAGGGCCTGGAAACACCATATATTTT. The entire variable domain, with the rest obtained from reference TRBV12-5 and TRBJ1-3, is as follows: DARVTQTPRHKVTEMGQEVTMRCQPILGHNTVFWYRQTMMQGLELLAYFRNRAPLDDSGMPKDRFSAEMPDATLATLKIQPSEPRDSAVYFCASGLVRGGPGNTIYFGEGSWLTVV.

The chain carries TRBV7-9 and TRBJ1-1; no firm D call. The ends were cut back, 7 bases at V and 1 base at J, with 16 bases in the middle. Germline CDR1 reads SEHNR; CDR2 reads FQNEAQ (reference sequence). The CDR3 extends over 15 amino acids. The CDR3: CASISPGLANTEAFF. In DNA, the CDR3 is TGTGCCAGCATTTCCCCGGGCCTGGCGAACACTGAAGCTTTCTTT.

This chain links TRBV3-1 (or the pseudogene TRBV3-2) with TRBJ2-7; TRBD2 matches at 8 bases. V trimming: 0 bases; J trimming: 3 bases; junction bases outside the gene matches: 7. Germline loops: CDR1 LGHDT, CDR2 YNNKEL (reference sequence). This CDR3 has 16 amino acids. The DNA for the CDR3 is TGTGCCAGCAGCCAAGAACTTATAACTAGCGGCTACGAGCAGTACTTC. Amino acids: CASSQELITSGYEQYF.

This clone was counted between two and nine times. This chain uses TRBV9 with TRBJ1-5; D ambiguous. Germline CDR1 is SGDLS and CDR2 is YYNGEE. The CDR3 is 12 amino acids. V was shortened by 4 bases and J by 0 bases, with 2 bases between the two germline ends. The CDR3 DNA reads TGTGCCAGCAGCAATAGCAATCAGCCCCAGCATTTT. Translated: CASSNSNQPQHF.

The rearrangement uses TRBV6-2 or TRBV6-3 and TRBJ1-5; D remains ambiguous. Germline V gives CDR1 MNHEY, CDR2 SVGEGT. With 3 bases removed from V and 5 bases from J, the gap between germline ends came to 8 bases. The CDR3 covers 13 residues. CDR3 coding DNA: TGTGCCAGCAGTTATCAGAGCGATCAGCCCCAGCATTTT. This codes for CASSYQSDQPQHF.

The chain is built from TRBV7-2 and TRBJ2-2; no reliable D call. V lost 1 base and J lost 5, with 23 bases in between. Looked up from germline, CDR1 is SGHTA and CDR2 is FQGNSA. The CDR3 is 19 residues long. Here the CDR3 reads CASSLEALRPTRRTGELFF. CDR3 coding DNA: TGTGCCAGCAGCTTAGAGGCACTGCGCCCCACGCGAAGAACCGGGGAGCTGTTTTTT. Looking up the rest from reference TRBV7-2 and TRBJ2-2 gives the full variable domain: GAGVSQSPSNKVTEKGKDVELRCDPISGHTALYWYRQSLGQGLEFLIYFQGNSAPDKSGLPSDRFSAERTGGSVSTLTIQRTQQEDSAVYLCASSLEALRPTRRTGELFFGEGSRLTVL.

The CDR3 spells CASSPDRGPRDGYTF. The CDR3 nucleotides read TGTGCCAGTAGTCCGGACAGGGGCCCAAGGGATGGCTACACCTTC. The chain couples TRBV19 to TRBJ1-2; TRBD1 aligns across 9 bases. The CDR3 loop spans 15 amino acids. V lost 5 bases to trimming and J lost 6 bases; unmatched junction nucleotides: 10. Germline V CDR1 and CDR2: LNHDA, SQIVND (reference sequence).

The chain uses TRBV6-2 or TRBV6-3 and TRBJ2-7; possibly TRBD1 for D (5 bases). Germline V gene data show CDR1 as MNHEY and CDR2 as SVGEGT. The V end was cut by 4 bases, the J end by 3 bases, with 10 bases between. The CDR3 totals 13 residues. The CDR3 nucleotides are TGTGCCAGCAGTTGGCAGGGATTCTACGAGCAGTACTTC. This sequence encodes CASSWQGFYEQYF.

This clone was counted a single time. This chain uses TRBV7-2 with TRBJ2-1, with D possibly matching TRBD2 (6 bases). The V gene lost 3 bases and the J gene lost 0 bases, with 6 bases spanning the gap. Germline V CDR1 and CDR2: SGHTA, FQGNSA. The CDR3 length is 14 residues. The CDR3 DNA is TGTGCCAGCAGCTTCGGGGGCTCCTACAATGAGCAGTTCTTC. As protein: CASSFGGSYNEQFF.

The chain uses TRBV12-3 or TRBV12-4 and TRBJ1-2; weak D call: TRBD1 (6 bases). The CDR3 spans 13 residues. The V end lost 5 bases, the J end lost 6 bases, and 13 bases lay between the germline ends. The CDR3 protein is CASSTTGSDGYTF. As DNA, the CDR3 is TGTGCCAGCAGTACAACAGGGAGCGATGGCTACACCTTC.

The chain combines TRBV2 with TRBJ2-7; 9 bases match TRBD1. V was pared by 2 bases and J by 6 bases, with 2 bases of the junction left unmatched. CDR3 length: 13 residues. Per the germline V gene, CDR1 is SNHLY and CDR2 is FYNNEI. DNA of the CDR3: TGTGCCAGCAGTGAAATGGGACAGGGCGAGCAGTACTTC. Translation gives CASSEMGQGEQYF.